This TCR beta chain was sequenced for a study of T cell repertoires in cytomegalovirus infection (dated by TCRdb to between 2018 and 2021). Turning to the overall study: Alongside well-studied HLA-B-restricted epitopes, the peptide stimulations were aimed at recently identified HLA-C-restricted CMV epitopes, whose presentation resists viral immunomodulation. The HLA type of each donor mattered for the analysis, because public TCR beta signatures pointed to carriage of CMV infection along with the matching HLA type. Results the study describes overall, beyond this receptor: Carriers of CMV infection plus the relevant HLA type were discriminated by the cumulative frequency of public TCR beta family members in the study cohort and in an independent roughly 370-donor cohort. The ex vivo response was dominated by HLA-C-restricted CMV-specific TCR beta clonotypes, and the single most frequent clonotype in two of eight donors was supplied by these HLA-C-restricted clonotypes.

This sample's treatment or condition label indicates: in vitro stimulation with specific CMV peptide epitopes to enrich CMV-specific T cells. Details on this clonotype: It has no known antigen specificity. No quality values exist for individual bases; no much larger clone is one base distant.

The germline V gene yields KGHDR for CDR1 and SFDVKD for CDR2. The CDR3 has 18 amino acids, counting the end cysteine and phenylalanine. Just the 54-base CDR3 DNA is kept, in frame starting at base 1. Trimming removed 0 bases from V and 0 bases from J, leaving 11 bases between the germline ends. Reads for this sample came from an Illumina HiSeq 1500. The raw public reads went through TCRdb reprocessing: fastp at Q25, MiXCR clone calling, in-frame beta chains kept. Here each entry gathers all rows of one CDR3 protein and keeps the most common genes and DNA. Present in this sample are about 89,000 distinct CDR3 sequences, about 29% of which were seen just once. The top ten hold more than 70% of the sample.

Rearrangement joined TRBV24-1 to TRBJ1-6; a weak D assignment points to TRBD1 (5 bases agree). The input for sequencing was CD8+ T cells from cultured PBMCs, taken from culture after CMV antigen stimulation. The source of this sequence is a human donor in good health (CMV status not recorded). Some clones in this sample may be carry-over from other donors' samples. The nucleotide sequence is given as TGTGCCACCAGTGATTTGGACAGTCTGAGCTCCTATAATTCACCCCTCCACTTT. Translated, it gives CATSDLDSLSSYNSPLHF.